Below are 17 T cell receptor beta chains sequenced from a single sample in a study of T cell responses to AZD1222 COVID-19 vaccine. Libraries were prepared by immunoSEQ multiplex PCR; TCRdb keeps only in-frame clonotypes and omits some of them. This sample has 80,000 to 100,000 clones, with about nine tenths found just once. Here the sequenced sample was peripheral blood, taken on day 0 of MenACWY control vaccination. The receptors shown here come from an adult in good health.

The genes are TRBV4-1 and TRBJ1-5; D unresolved. There are 15 residues in the CDR3. The germline V gene encodes CDR1 MGHRA and CDR2 YSYEKL. Trimming removed 4 bases from V and 0 bases from J, with 10 bases in between. The CDR3 reads CASSRATGSNQPQHF. In DNA form, the CDR3 reads TGCGCCAGCAGCCGAGCTACCGGTAGCAATCAGCCCCAGCATTTT.

This clone was observed once. The chain has TRBV2 and TRBJ1-6; no firm D call. The CDR3 sequence is 12 residues long. Trimming took 3 bases from V and 7 from J, leaving 4 bases between them. The germline CDR1 and CDR2 sequences are SNHLY and FYNNEI. The CDR3 DNA is TGTGCCAGCAGTGACACCAATTCACCCCTCCACTTT. Translation: CASSDTNSPLHF.

This clone was counted once. The CDR3 sequence: CATEDGNTGELFF. The CDR3 DNA sequence: TGTGCCACCGAGGACGGGAACACCGGGGAGCTGTTTTTT. The chain has TRBV28 and TRBJ2-2; no reliable D call. The germline CDR1 and CDR2 sequences are MDHEN and SYDVKM. V shed 10 bases and J shed 1 base, with 10 bases lying between them. CDR3 length: 13 amino acids. The full variable domain, rest sourced from reference TRBV28 and TRBJ2-2, is DVKVTQSSRYLVKRTGEKVFLECVQDMDHENMFWYRQDPGLGLRLIYFSYDVKMKEKGDIPEGYSVSREKKERFSLILESASTNQTSMYLCATEDGNTGELFFGEGSRLTVL.

V gene TRBV3-1 (or the pseudogene TRBV3-2) combines with J gene TRBJ2-3; 7 nucleotides agree with TRBD2. The CDR3 runs to 15 residues. With V trimmed by 3 bases and J by 0 bases, 3 bases remained unmatched. Germline V gives CDR1 LGHDT, CDR2 YNNKEL (reference sequence). CDR3 sequence: CASSQSSGSTDTQYF. The CDR3 DNA reads TGTGCCAGCAGCCAGTCTAGCGGTAGCACAGATACGCAGTATTTT.

The chain combines TRBV28 with TRBJ2-5, with D tentatively TRBD2 (7 bases). Trimming left V 1 base short and J 5 bases short, with 14 bases between. The germline CDR1 and CDR2 sequences are MDHEN and SYDVKM. There are 15 residues in the CDR3. CDR3 bases: TGTGCCAGCAGTTTATTAGAGGGGGGGCGGGAGACCCAGTACTTC. This encodes CASSLLEGGRETQYF.

This clone was detected once. V and J are TRBV4-2 and TRBJ2-4, with TRBD2 matching over 11 bases. The V gene end was trimmed by 4 bases and the J gene end by 5 bases; junction bases not matched to a gene: 16. The germline gives CDR1 LGHNA, CDR2 YNFKEQ. CDR3 length: 19 residues. The CDR3 nucleotides are TGTGCCAGCAGCCCAAAAGGGCCTAGCGGGGGGTCAGGGCAAAACATTCAGTACTTC. It specifies CASSPKGPSGGSGQNIQYF.

The V gene is TRBV6-2 or TRBV6-3, the J gene TRBJ2-2, with unresolved D. V shed 2 bases and J shed 0 bases, with 4 bases lying between them. CDR1 is MNHEY and CDR2 is SVGEGT in the germline V gene. The CDR3 covers 14 residues. CDR3 sequence reads: CASSYAPNTGELFF. DNA of the CDR3: TGTGCCAGCAGTTACGCCCCGAACACCGGGGAGCTGTTTTTT.

This rearrangement joins TRBV30 to TRBJ2-2; D assignment may be TRBD1 or TRBD2 (5 bases each). Trimming pared 4 bases from V and 5 bases from J, leaving 20 bases between. CDR3 size: 16 residues. Germline CDR1 reads GTSNPN; CDR2 reads SVGIG (reference sequence). The CDR3 DNA is TGTGCCTGGATCACCGGGACCAGACTACAAACCGGGGAGCTGTTTTTT. It encodes CAWITGTRLQTGELFF.

This clone has only a few counts. CDR3 loop: CASSLGRGSTGELFF. In nucleotides, the CDR3 is TGTGCCAGCAGCCTGGGGAGGGGATCGACCGGGGAGCTGTTTTTT. The chain is built from TRBV2 and TRBJ2-2; 7 bases map to TRBD2. Germline-derived CDR1 and CDR2 are SNHLY and FYNNEI. J was trimmed by 5 bases and V by 6 bases; bases with no gene match: 9. The CDR3 is 15 amino acids.

The rearrangement uses TRBV4-3 and TRBJ1-1; D ambiguous. The CDR3 extends over 14 amino acids. Germline-derived CDR1 and CDR2 are LGHNA and YSLEER. The V and J ends lost 0 bases and 6 bases respectively, with 11 bases between them. CDR3 DNA: TGCGCCAGCAGCCAAGATACAGCTACCTCTGAAGCTTTCTTT. It encodes CASSQDTATSEAFF.

J is TRBJ2-3 and V is TRBV27; no definite D call. This CDR3 comprises 13 residues. Trimming stripped 0 bases from V and 8 bases from J, with 9 bases between. Per germline, CDR1 MNHEY and CDR2 SMNVEV (reference sequence). CDR3 amino acids: CASSLSRLGTQYF. The DNA of the CDR3 is TGTGCCAGCAGTTTATCCCGCCTGGGTACGCAGTATTTT.

The chain has TRBV6-5 and TRBJ1-1; D not resolved. The CDR3 runs to 14 residues. CDR1 is MNHEY and CDR2 is SVGAGI in the germline V gene. V gave up 11 bases and J gave up 1 base, with 17 bases separating them. CDR3 nucleotides: TGTGCCTGCGAGGAGGCAGGCCCGAACACTGAAGCTTTCTTT. Protein: CACEEAGPNTEAFF.

The chain carries TRBV5-5 and TRBJ2-3; unclear D gene. Trimming took off 0 bases at V and 6 bases at J, with 11 bases between the two ends. This CDR3 has 14 residues. Germline lookup yields CDR1 SGHKS and CDR2 YYEKEE (reference sequence). The CDR3 sequence: CASSLGGQGDTQYF. CDR3 nucleotides: TGTGCCAGCAGCTTGGGCGGTCAAGGGGATACGCAGTATTTT.

In its sample, this clone was seen once. This chain joins TRBV5-1 and TRBJ2-7, with 9 bases identical to TRBD1. Germline CDR1 reads SGHRS; CDR2 reads YFSETQ. The V and J ends lost 1 base and 6 bases, in that order; junction bases with no gene match: 8. The CDR3 runs to 15 residues. This chain's CDR3 is CASSLPGTGSLEQYF. CDR3 coding DNA: TGCGCCAGCAGCTTGCCCGGGACAGGGTCTCTCGAGCAGTACTTC.

The chain carries TRBV30 and TRBJ2-5; tentatively, D is TRBD2 (6 bases). CDR3 length equals 13 residues. The germline V gene has CDR1 GTSNPN and CDR2 SVGIG (reference sequence). V gave up 2 bases and J gave up 3 bases, with 10 bases separating them. The CDR3 reads CAWSRGIEETQYF. DNA of the CDR3: TGTGCCTGGAGTCGGGGGATCGAAGAGACCCAGTACTTC.

The CDR3 spells CASSQGQGMGYEQYF. CDR3 DNA sequence: TGCGCCAGCAGCCAAGGACAGGGTATGGGGTACGAGCAGTACTTC. This chain links TRBV4-3 with TRBJ2-7; 7 nucleotides agree with TRBD1. There are 15 residues in the CDR3. J lost 4 bases, V lost 1 base, and 7 bases had no gene match. Germline lookup yields CDR1 LGHNA and CDR2 YSLEER.

The chain has TRBV30 and TRBJ2-2; D not certain. The CDR3 has 12 residues. V lost 3 bases and J 6 bases, leaving 8 bases between the germline ends. The germline V gene has CDR1 GTSNPN and CDR2 SVGIG (reference sequence). The CDR3 reads CAWRGLAGELFF. Written as DNA, the CDR3 is TGTGCCTGGAGGGGCTTGGCCGGGGAGCTGTTTTTT. The full variable domain, in which reference TRBV30 and TRBJ2-2 provide the parts outside the CDR3, is SQTIHQWPATLVQPVGSPLSLECTVEGTSNPNLYWYRQAAGRGLQLLFYSVGIGQISSEVPQNLSASRPQDRQFILSSKKLLLSDSGFYLCAWRGLAGELFFGEGSRLTVL.